This T cell receptor (beta chain) derives from a study of cytomegalovirus exposure and HLA in healthy donors. Everyone who donated was a healthy bone marrow donor. In the PCR, 60 Vbeta and 13 Jbeta primers were used. TCRdb's copy holds only in-frame clones and misses some; the assay was immunoSEQ multiplex PCR. The table lists more than 130,000 clones, roughly 80% of them singletons, with 4.1% in the top ten. Points on this clone: What it recognizes is unknown.

Whole-study findings and limits: Earlier analysis looked at TCR beta V segments, and most were productive about 87% or about 30% of the time. Among immune exposure information, only CMV serostatus was available.

CDR1 and CDR2 from the germline V gene are SEHNR and FQNEAQ (reference sequence). This CDR3 has 15 amino acids. V was trimmed by 0 bases and J by 5 bases, leaving 13 bases between them. The material sequenced was PBMCs. The clonotype comes from a middle-aged man in good health and CMV-seropositive. The chain has TRBV7-9 and TRBJ1-1, with D hard to call. CDR3 sequence (DNA): TGTGCCAGCAGCTTAGCGGAGGGTAGAAGGACTGAAGCTTTCTTT. It translates to CASSLAEGRRTEAFF.